Included here is one T cell receptor (beta chain) sequence, with context. Its antigen is not known. Each PCR had synthetic TCR analog templates added to it as a spike-in. Measured with immunoSEQ multiplex PCR; TCRdb has only the in-frame clones, and not every one. The sample gives tens of thousands of clones, about 90% of which show up once; 16% is in the top ten. The record originates from a study of PD-L1 blockade in urothelial cancer. Findings and caveats of the study: Durable-benefit cases showed more tumor-associated blood clone expansion at 3 weeks.

The ends lost 4 bases at V and 6 bases at J; junction bases unmatched: 9. Germline CDR1 and CDR2: SNHLY and FYNNEI. This CDR3 spans 16 amino acids. The sequence was collected from a man in his 60s with urothelial cancer. The V call is TRBV2, the J call TRBJ2-1, with 10 bases lining up with TRBD2. This material consisted of PBMCs, taken around atezolizumab (anti-PD-L1) treatment. CDR3 coding DNA: TGTGCCAGCAGTGGGGCTAGCGGGAGACTCGGCAATGAGCAGTTCTTC. Amino acid sequence: CASSGASGRLGNEQFF.